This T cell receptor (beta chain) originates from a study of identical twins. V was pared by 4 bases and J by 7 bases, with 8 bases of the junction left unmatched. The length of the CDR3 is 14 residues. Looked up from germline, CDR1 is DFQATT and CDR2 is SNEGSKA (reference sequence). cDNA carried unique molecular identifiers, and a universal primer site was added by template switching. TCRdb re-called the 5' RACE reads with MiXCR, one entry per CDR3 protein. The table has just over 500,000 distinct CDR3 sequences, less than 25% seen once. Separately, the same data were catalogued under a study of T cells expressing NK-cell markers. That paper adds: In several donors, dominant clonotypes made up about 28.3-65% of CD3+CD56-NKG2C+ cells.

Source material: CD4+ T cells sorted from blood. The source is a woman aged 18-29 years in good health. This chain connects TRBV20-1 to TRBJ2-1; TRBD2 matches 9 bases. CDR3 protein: CSAISSGVGNEQFF. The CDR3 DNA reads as TGCAGTGCTATCTCTAGCGGGGTTGGGAATGAGCAGTTCTTC.